Listed below are T cell receptor beta chains from one sample, sequenced in a study of T cell responses to AZD1222 COVID-19 vaccine. This table comes from immunoSEQ multiplex PCR, and its TCRdb copy is limited to in-frame clones, with some not included. The sample contains about 70,000 clones, about 90% of which appear only once. Specimen: peripheral blood, collected 28 days after the second AZD1222 dose. The receptors here all came from an adult who received the AZD1222 COVID-19 vaccine. CDR3s include the opening cysteine and the closing phenylalanine or tryptophan. A D gene is named only where the DNA matches it firmly. Clone size is stated in some rows and not others, as once, few, many or a class when expanded.

>TRBJ2-3|-|few|TRBV2
CARGTSTDTQYF
TGTGCCAGAGGAACTAGCACAGATACGCAGTATTTT
>TRBJ2-1|-|-|TRBV2
CASTASYNEQFF
TGTGCCAGCACAGCCTCCTACAATGAGCAGTTCTTC
>TRBJ2-1|-|-|TRBV2
CARAGERSQYNEQFF
TGTGCCCGCGCGGGTGAGCGGAGCCAATACAATGAGCAGTTCTTC
>TRBJ2-7|TRBD1|-|TRBV6-5
CASSLQGYNEQYF
TGTGCCAGCAGCCTACAGGGGTACAACGAGCAGTACTTC
>TRBJ1-1|-|-|TRBV25-1
CASSEDLNTEAFF
TGTGCCAGCAGTGAAGACTTGAACACTGAAGCTTTCTTT
>TRBJ1-6|-|-|TRBV12-3/TRBV12-4
CASSFGGRSPLHF
TGTGCCAGCAGTTTCGGCGGGCGGTCACCCCTCCACTTT
>TRBJ1-3|-|-|TRBV10-3
CAISEDSSGNTIYF
TGTGCCATCAGTGAGGACAGCTCTGGAAACACCATATATTTT
>TRBJ1-1|-|-|TRBV19
CASRDLPGEAFF
TGTGCCAGCAGGGACCTCCCCGGGGAAGCTTTCTTT
>TRBJ2-1|TRBD1|-|TRBV19
CASNLGQPPYNEQFF
TGTGCCAGTAACCTGGGACAGCCCCCCTACAATGAGCAGTTCTTC
>TRBJ2-2|-|-|TRBV15
CATSRGGNGAGELFF
TGTGCCACCAGCAGAGGCGGTAATGGGGCCGGGGAGCTGTTTTTT
>TRBJ2-2|-|-|TRBV6-5
CASRRNTGELFF
TGTGCCAGCAGGCGAAACACCGGGGAGCTGTTTTTT
>TRBJ1-3|-|-|TRBV5-1
CASSPDITGNTIYF
TGCGCCAGCAGCCCGGACATCACCGGAAACACCATATATTTT
>TRBJ2-5|TRBD1|-|TRBV6-1
CASSDPRQGATQETQYF
TGTGCCAGCAGTGATCCTCGCCAGGGGGCTACTCAAGAGACCCAGTACTTC
>TRBJ2-1|-|-|TRBV6-5
CASTRDALYNEQFF
TGTGCCAGCACCAGGGACGCCCTGTACAATGAGCAGTTCTTC
>TRBJ2-3|-|-|TRBV6-5
CASPRGSRTDTQYF
TGTGCCAGCCCACGGGGAAGCCGCACAGATACGCAGTATTTT
>TRBJ2-4|TRBD2|-|TRBV19
CASSPMTSGGSLAKNIQYF
TGTGCCAGTAGTCCGATGACTAGCGGGGGCTCTCTAGCCAAAAACATTCAGTACTTC
>TRBJ2-3|TRBD2|few|TRBV5-5
CASSLVSTSGTYTDTQYF
TGTGCCAGCAGCTTGGTATCCACTAGCGGGACTTACACAGATACGCAGTATTTT
>TRBJ2-5|-|-|TRBV18
CASSPFEEETQYF
TGTGCCAGCTCACCATTCGAGGAAGAGACCCAGTACTTC
>TRBJ1-1|-|-|TRBV7-3
CASSAMGGTEAFF
TGTGCCAGCAGCGCCATGGGTGGCACTGAAGCTTTCTTT
>TRBJ2-7|TRBD1|-|TRBV19
CASRIQGWGYQPSREQYF
TGTGCCAGTAGGATACAGGGGTGGGGGTACCAGCCCAGCCGCGAGCAGTACTTC
>TRBJ2-3|-|-|TRBV7-2
CASSVRRRTDTQYF
TGTGCCAGCAGCGTCCGGAGGCGCACAGATACGCAGTATTTT
>TRBJ2-7|-|-|TRBV5-6
CASSLKGGLEQYF
TGTGCCAGCAGCTTGAAAGGCGGTCTCGAGCAGTACTTC
>TRBJ1-2|-|-|TRBV6-1
CASSEAPDKYYGYTF
TGTGCCAGCAGTGAAGCCCCAGACAAGTACTATGGCTACACCTTC
>TRBJ2-3|-|-|TRBV7-2
CASSLVMADTQYF
TGTGCCAGCAGCTTAGTAATGGCAGATACGCAGTATTTT
>TRBJ2-2|-|-|TRBV11-3
CASSLQDTGELFF
TGTGCCAGCAGCTTACAGGACACCGGGGAGCTGTTTTTT
>TRBJ2-1|TRBD2|-|TRBV11-1
CASSAGLAGVGEQFF
TGTGCCAGCAGCGCAGGACTAGCGGGAGTAGGTGAGCAGTTCTTC
>TRBJ2-1|-|-|TRBV5-4
CASSFWASRDYNEQFF
TGTGCCAGCAGCTTTTGGGCTAGCAGAGACTACAATGAGCAGTTCTTC
>TRBJ1-6|TRBD1|-|TRBV19
CASSTSGQAGNSPLHF
TGTGCCAGTAGTACCTCAGGACAGGCGGGAAATTCACCCCTCCACTTT
>TRBJ1-5|TRBD1|-|TRBV11-2
CASSFKPGGDQPQHF
TGTGCCAGCAGCTTCAAACCAGGGGGGGATCAGCCCCAGCATTTT
>TRBJ1-1|TRBD1|-|TRBV6-2/TRBV6-3
CASSATGGDTEAFF
TGTGCCAGCAGTGCCACAGGGGGTGACACTGAAGCTTTCTTT
>TRBJ2-2|TRBD1|-|TRBV19
CASSPRAGGNTGELFF
TGTGCCAGTAGTCCCAGGGCAGGGGGGAACACCGGGGAGCTGTTTTTT
>TRBJ2-1|-|-|TRBV5-6
CASSLDLGVIGHEQFF
TGTGCCAGCAGCTTGGACCTGGGGGTAATTGGGCATGAGCAGTTCTTC
>TRBJ2-1|-|-|TRBV5-1
CASSLEQSSYNEQFF
TGCGCCAGCAGCTTGGAACAGAGCTCCTACAATGAGCAGTTCTTC
>TRBJ2-1|-|-|TRBV6-5
CASSWSPQGYNEQFF
TGTGCCAGCAGTTGGAGCCCGCAGGGTTACAATGAGCAGTTCTTC
>TRBJ2-4|-|-|TRBV30
CAWSPTPGRRVLAKNIQYF
TGTGCCTGGAGCCCAACTCCAGGGAGAAGGGTCCTAGCCAAAAACATTCAGTACTTC
>TRBJ2-7|-|once|TRBV12-5
CASGLGYEQYF
TGTGCTAGTGGTTTGGGCTACGAGCAGTACTTC
>TRBJ1-1|-|-|TRBV5-6
CASSPRQIMNTEAFF
TGTGCCAGCAGCCCCAGACAGATTATGAACACTGAAGCTTTCTTT
>TRBJ1-3|TRBD1|-|TRBV7-2
CASSLDRTSGNTIYF
TGTGCCAGCAGCCTGGACAGGACCTCTGGAAACACCATATATTTT
>TRBJ2-5|TRBD1|-|TRBV9
CASSVDTGTEETQYF
TGTGCCAGCAGCGTAGATACCGGGACAGAAGAGACCCAGTACTTC
>TRBJ1-2|TRBD1|-|TRBV7-2
CASSLQGGVAGYTF
TGTGCCAGCAGCTTACAGGGGGGGGTGGCTGGCTACACCTTC
>TRBJ1-1|TRBD1|-|TRBV7-9
CASSRSTGGGVGAEAFF
TGTGCCAGCAGCCGCTCGACAGGGGGCGGAGTAGGTGCTGAAGCTTTCTTT
>TRBJ2-7|-|-|TRBV4-3
CASSQFRDNGEQYF
TGCGCCAGCAGCCAGTTCCGGGACAACGGCGAGCAGTACTTC
>TRBJ1-3|-|-|TRBV3-1/TRBV3-2
CASSHQWDTRSGNTIYF
TGTGCCAGCAGCCATCAGTGGGACACTCGCTCTGGAAACACCATATATTTT
>TRBJ1-6|-|-|TRBV6-6
CASRLAELNNSPLHF
TGTGCCAGCAGGCTCGCGGAGCTCAATAATTCACCCCTCCACTTT
>TRBJ1-2|TRBD1|-|TRBV6-4
CASRPGGGNYGYTF
TGTGCCAGCAGACCAGGGGGCGGCAACTATGGCTACACCTTC
>TRBJ1-5|-|-|TRBV21-1
CASSQINPFSYRAYSNQPQHF
TGTGCCAGCAGCCAGATAAACCCTTTTAGCTACAGGGCTTATAGCAATCAGCCCCAGCATTTT
>TRBJ2-2|-|-|TRBV6-2/TRBV6-3
CASSYWRVSTGELFF
TGTGCCAGCAGTTACTGGAGGGTGAGCACCGGGGAGCTGTTTTTT
>TRBJ1-1|-|-|TRBV6-4
CASSARGDTEAFF
TGTGCCAGCAGTGCTCGTGGGGACACTGAAGCTTTCTTT
>TRBJ2-1|-|-|TRBV6-4
CASSDSGSPFGNEQFF
TGTGCCAGCAGTGACTCGGGCAGTCCCTTTGGCAATGAGCAGTTCTTC
>TRBJ1-1|-|-|TRBV7-6
CASSSYTPAMNTEAFF
TGTGCCAGCAGCAGTTATACCCCCGCGATGAACACTGAAGCTTTCTTT
>TRBJ1-1|-|-|TRBV6-2/TRBV6-3
CASSISGRITEAFF
TGTGCCAGCAGTATTTCTGGTCGGATCACTGAAGCTTTCTTT
>TRBJ2-3|TRBD2|once|TRBV10-3
CAISEGGRALYTDTQYF
TGTGCCATCAGTGAAGGCGGGAGGGCGCTCTACACAGATACGCAGTATTTT
>TRBJ2-7|TRBD2|-|TRBV5-1
CASSPTSGTSHEQYF
TGCGCCAGCAGCCCCACTAGCGGGACTTCCCACGAGCAGTACTTC
>TRBJ1-5|TRBD1|-|TRBV3-1/TRBV3-2
CASSQTGDFGNQPQHF
TGTGCCAGCAGCCAGACAGGGGATTTTGGCAATCAGCCCCAGCATTTT
>TRBJ1-1|-|-|TRBV4-1
CASSQGEKGRNTEAFF
TGCGCCAGCAGCCAAGGGGAAAAGGGTAGGAACACTGAAGCTTTCTTT
>TRBJ2-7|-|-|TRBV6-5
CASRPGTDFEQYF
TGTGCCAGCAGACCCGGGACGGATTTCGAGCAGTACTTC
>TRBJ2-1|TRBD2|-|TRBV5-1
CASSLTSGYNEQFF
TGCGCCAGCAGCTTGACTAGCGGCTACAATGAGCAGTTCTTC